This is a list of T cell receptor beta chains from one sample in a study of blood T cell repertoires in COVID-19. Some clones are missing from TCRdb's copy, which holds only in-frame ones; the method was immunoSEQ multiplex PCR. The sample contains approximately 150,000 clones, less than 90% of which appear only once. The sample consisted of peripheral blood. These receptors originate from a woman aged 70-85 years with acute or convalescent COVID-19. Both conserved end residues are part of each CDR3. A D gene is named only where the DNA matches it firmly. Rows give clone size only sometimes, using once, few, many, or a class for an expanded clone.

clone size | D gene | J gene | V gene | CDR3 length | CDR3 DNA | CDR3 protein
NA | NA | TRBJ1-1 | TRBV19 | 14 | TGTGCCAGTAGTCTCTTACAGGAGAACACTGAAGCTTTCTTT | CASSLLQENTEAFF
NA | NA | TRBJ1-6 | TRBV10-3 | 17 | TGTGCCATCAGTGAGCGCAGGGGAAGCTCCTATAATTCACCCCTCCACTTT | CAISERRGSSYNSPLHF
once | NA | TRBJ1-1 | TRBV20-1 | 11 | TGCAGTGCTAGAGTTCGGGGTGAAGCTTTCTTT | CSARVRGEAFF
NA | TRBD1 | TRBJ2-7 | TRBV5-1 | 14 | TGCGCCAGCAGCGTCGGGACAGGGTCCCACGAGCAGTACTTC | CASSVGTGSHEQYF
NA | TRBD1 | TRBJ1-1 | TRBV29-1 | 13 | TGCAGCGTTGCAAGGGGGCGCGGGAATGAAGCTTTCTTT | CSVARGRGNEAFF
NA | NA | TRBJ2-7 | TRBV6-6 | 14 | TGTGCCAGCAGTTACGGGGGGGGCGACTTCGAGCAGTACTTC | CASSYGGGDFEQYF
NA | NA | TRBJ2-3 | TRBV6-5 | 15 | TGTGCCAGCAGTACTCGGGCTAGCCAAACAGATACGCAGTATTTT | CASSTRASQTDTQYF
once | NA | TRBJ1-2 | TRBV5-1 | 12 | TGCGCCAGCAGCTTAACAGATTATGGCTACACCTTC | CASSLTDYGYTF
NA | NA | TRBJ2-7 | TRBV12-3/TRBV12-4 | 13 | TGTGCCAGCAGTTTAGTACAGGGCTACGAGCAGTACTTC | CASSLVQGYEQYF
NA | NA | TRBJ2-7 | TRBV9 | 14 | TGTGCCAGCAGCCTAGACAGCATCTCCTACGAGCAGTACTTC | CASSLDSISYEQYF
NA | NA | TRBJ1-2 | TRBV4-1 | 15 | TGCGCCAGCAGCCAAGCCGGACAGACTAACTATGGCTACACCTTC | CASSQAGQTNYGYTF
NA | TRBD2 | TRBJ2-1 | TRBV2 | 16 | TGTGCCAGCAGTGGGGCGGGGGGGAGCTCCTACAATGAGCAGTTCTTC | CASSGAGGSSYNEQFF
NA | NA | TRBJ1-3 | TRBV28 | 13 | TGTGCCAGCACCTCGGGGCGGGGTTTTGCCATATATTTT | CASTSGRGFAIYF
few | NA | TRBJ1-2 | TRBV19 | 12 | TGTGCCAGTAGTATTTTGGGGCGTGGCTACACCTTC | CASSILGRGYTF
once | NA | TRBJ2-5 | TRBV5-1 | 15 | TGCGCCAGCAGTTTGCTCGGACAGTACCAAGAGACCCAGTACTTC | CASSLLGQYQETQYF
NA | NA | TRBJ1-3 | TRBV7-9 | 15 | TGTGCCAGCAGAATCCAGGGGAACCCTGGAAACACCATATATTTT | CASRIQGNPGNTIYF
NA | NA | TRBJ2-5 | TRBV10-2 | 14 | TGCGCCAGCAGTGAGTCGACTAGGTCAGAGACCCAGTACTTC | CASSESTRSETQYF
NA | NA | TRBJ1-2 | TRBV4-1 | 16 | TGCGCCAGCAGCCAAGCCACCGGGACACCTAACTATGGCTACACCTTC | CASSQATGTPNYGYTF
NA | TRBD1 | TRBJ1-1 | TRBV7-9 | 15 | TGTGCCAGCAGCTTGGGACAGTCACTGAACACTGAAGCTTTCTTT | CASSLGQSLNTEAFF
NA | TRBD2 | TRBJ2-7 | TRBV11-2 | 16 | TGTGCCAGCAGCTTAGTACAGCTAGCGGCCTCCTACGAGCAGTACTTC | CASSLVQLAASYEQYF
once | NA | TRBJ1-2 | TRBV7-9 | 13 | TGTGCCAGCAGCTCGGGACTCAAGTATGGCTACACCTTC | CASSSGLKYGYTF
NA | TRBD2 | TRBJ2-7 | TRBV14 | 20 | TGTGCCAGCAGCTCCCGGACTTTGCTAGCGGGAGCCTCGAGCTCCTACGAGCAGTACTTC | CASSSRTLLAGASSSYEQYF
once | NA | TRBJ1-2 | TRBV28 | 13 | TGTGCCAGCAGTCTGACACCTAACTATGGCTACACCTTC | CASSLTPNYGYTF
once | NA | TRBJ2-7 | TRBV5-1 | 15 | TGCGCCAGTAGACCAAGACCGGCGGGACCCTACGAGCAGTACTTC | CASRPRPAGPYEQYF
NA | NA | TRBJ1-4 | TRBV6-6 | 12 | TGTGCCAGCAGTTACCCCCTTGAGCCTTTATCTTTT | CASSYPLEPLSF
NA | NA | TRBJ1-2 | TRBV20-1 | 15 | TGCAGTGCTAGTCAGGGGAGCAGGGGCGACGATGGCTACACCTTC | CSASQGSRGDDGYTF
NA | TRBD1 | TRBJ2-4 | TRBV5-5 | 13 | TGTGCCAGCAGCAAGGACAGGGTATCCATTCAGTACTTC | CASSKDRVSIQYF
NA | NA | TRBJ1-4 | TRBV3-1/TRBV3-2 | 15 | TGTGCCAGCAGCCAGGAGACCCTAGAAAATGAAAAACTGTTTTTT | CASSQETLENEKLFF
NA | NA | TRBJ2-3 | TRBV5-1 | 12 | TGCGCCAGCAGCTCCATCACAGATACGCAGTATTTT | CASSSITDTQYF
NA | NA | TRBJ1-2 | TRBV19 | 14 | TGTGCCAGTAGTATGGGGGCCAGAGCAGGTGGCTACACCTTC | CASSMGARAGGYTF
NA | NA | TRBJ1-1 | TRBV6-5 | 13 | TGTGCCAGCAGTTACACTTGGGCAACTGAAGCTTTCTTT | CASSYTWATEAFF
NA | TRBD1 | TRBJ1-5 | TRBV10-1 | 15 | TGCGCCAGCAGCCTATCGGACAGGGGTAATCAGCCCCAGCATTTT | CASSLSDRGNQPQHF
NA | TRBD2 | TRBJ2-7 | TRBV5-1 | 14 | TGCGCCAGCAGCTTGGAGCGGGGTACCTACGAGCAGTACTTC | CASSLERGTYEQYF
once | NA | TRBJ1-2 | TRBV19 | 14 | TGTGCCAGTACCTACAACCCGGGGGTCTATGGCTACACCTTC | CASTYNPGVYGYTF
NA | TRBD2 | TRBJ2-1 | TRBV2 | 15 | TGTGCCAGCATCATACTAGCGGGAGGCCCCAATGAGCAGTTCTTC | CASIILAGGPNEQFF
few | NA | TRBJ1-1 | TRBV2 | 14 | TGTGCCAGCAGGGCTGACAGGTTGAACACTGAAGCTTTCTTT | CASRADRLNTEAFF
once | TRBD2 | TRBJ2-3 | TRBV6-1 | 15 | TGTGCCAGCAGTGACGGCGGGAGGGCCCCAGATACGCAGTATTTT | CASSDGGRAPDTQYF
NA | NA | TRBJ1-6 | TRBV7-2 | 15 | TGTGCCAGCAGCTTTGTAGCCAACTATAATTCACCCCTCCACTTT | CASSFVANYNSPLHF
NA | TRBD2 | TRBJ2-1 | TRBV7-3 | 22 | TGTGCCAGCAGCTTATTCCCGACTACCGCTAGCGGGAGGTCCAACTCCTACAATGAGCAGTTCTTC | CASSLFPTTASGRSNSYNEQFF
NA | NA | TRBJ1-1 | TRBV4-1 | 19 | TGCGCCAGCAGCCAAGTGGTTAAGTCCTTAACGGAGGGCGATGAGGGAGCTTTCTTT | CASSQVVKSLTEGDEGAFF
NA | TRBD1 | TRBJ1-5 | TRBV19 | 17 | TGTGCCAGTAGAAGGGACAGGGGGCCCCAACTAAATCAGCCCCAGCATTTT | CASRRDRGPQLNQPQHF
NA | TRBD1 | TRBJ1-1 | TRBV7-9 | 14 | TGTGCCAGCAGCCCAGGGACAGGGGGCACTGAAGCTTTCTTT | CASSPGTGGTEAFF
NA | NA | TRBJ1-4 | TRBV6-5 | 14 | TGTGCCAGCACGGCGGGGGATTATTCGTCAAAACTGTTTTTT | CASTAGDYSSKLFF
NA | TRBD1 | TRBJ1-6 | TRBV5-4 | 16 | TGTGCCAGCAGCTTGGCCGGGACAGGGGGTTACTCACCCCTCCACTTT | CASSLAGTGGYSPLHF
NA | TRBD2 | TRBJ2-1 | TRBV10-1 | 16 | TGCGCCAGCAGTGGGTCGAGCGGGGGGAACCTCAATGAGCAGTTCTTC | CASSGSSGGNLNEQFF
NA | TRBD2 | TRBJ2-1 | TRBV27 | 14 | TGTGCCAGCAGCCGAGCGGGAGTCATCCATGAGCAGTTCTTC | CASSRAGVIHEQFF
NA | TRBD2 | TRBJ2-1 | TRBV7-8 | 15 | TGTGCCAGCAGCGTTAGCGGGAGCTCCTACAATGAGCAGTTCTTC | CASSVSGSSYNEQFF
NA | TRBD2 | TRBJ2-1 | TRBV29-1 | 18 | TGCAGCGTTGTGGGACAGCCCTCGCCTAGCGGGAGTTTAAATGAGCAGTTCTTC | CSVVGQPSPSGSLNEQFF
once | NA | TRBJ2-7 | TRBV30 | 18 | TGTGCCTGGAGTGTCGGGGGATCTGAAGGGCTCGTGGCCTACGAGCAGTACTTC | CAWSVGGSEGLVAYEQYF
few | NA | TRBJ1-5 | TRBV7-9 | 15 | TGTGCCAGCAGCTCCGGGGGACGGCGGGGTCAGCCCCAGCATTTT | CASSSGGRRGQPQHF
NA | TRBD2 | TRBJ2-1 | TRBV3-1/TRBV3-2 | 18 | TGTGCCAGCAGCCAAGAGATCTTGACTAGCGGGGGGGTGAATGAGCAGTTCTTC | CASSQEILTSGGVNEQFF